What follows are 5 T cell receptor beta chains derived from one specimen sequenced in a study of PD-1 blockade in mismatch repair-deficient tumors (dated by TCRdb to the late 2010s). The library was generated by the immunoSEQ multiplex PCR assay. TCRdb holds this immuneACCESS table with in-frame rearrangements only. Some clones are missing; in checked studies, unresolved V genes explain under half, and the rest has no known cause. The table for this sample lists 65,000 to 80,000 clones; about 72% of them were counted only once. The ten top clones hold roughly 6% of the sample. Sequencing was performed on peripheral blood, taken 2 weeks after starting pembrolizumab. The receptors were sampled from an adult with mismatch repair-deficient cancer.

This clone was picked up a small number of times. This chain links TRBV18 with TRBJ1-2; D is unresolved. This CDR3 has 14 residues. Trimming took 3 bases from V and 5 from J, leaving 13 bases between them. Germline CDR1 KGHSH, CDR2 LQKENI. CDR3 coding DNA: TGTGCCAGCTCACCGGACGGTAATAGTTATGGCTACACCTTC. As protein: CASSPDGNSYGYTF.

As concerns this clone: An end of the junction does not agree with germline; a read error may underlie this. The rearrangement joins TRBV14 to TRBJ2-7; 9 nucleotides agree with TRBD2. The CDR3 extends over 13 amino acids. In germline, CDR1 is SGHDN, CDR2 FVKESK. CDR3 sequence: CASSQGLAGSVDF. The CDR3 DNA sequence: TGTGCCAGCAGCCAGGGGCTAGCGGGGTCGGTGGACTTC.

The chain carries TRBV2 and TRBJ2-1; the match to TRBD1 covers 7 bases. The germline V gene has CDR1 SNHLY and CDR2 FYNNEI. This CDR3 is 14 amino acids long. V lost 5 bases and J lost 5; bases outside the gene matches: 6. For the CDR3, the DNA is TGTGCCAGCAGTTTCCGGGACAGCGACAATGAGCAGTTCTTC. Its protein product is CASSFRDSDNEQFF. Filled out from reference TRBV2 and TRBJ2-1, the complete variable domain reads EPEVTQTPSHQVTQMGQEVILRCVPISNHLYFYWYRQILGQKVEFLVSFYNNEISEKSEIFDDQFSVERPDGSNFTLKIRSTKLEDSAMYFCASSFRDSDNEQFFGPGTRLTVL.

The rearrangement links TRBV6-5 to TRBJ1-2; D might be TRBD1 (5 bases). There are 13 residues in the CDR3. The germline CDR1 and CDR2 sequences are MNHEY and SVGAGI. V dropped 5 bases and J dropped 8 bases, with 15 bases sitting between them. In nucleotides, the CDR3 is TGTGCCAGCAGTGAAGTCATCAGGGACGGCTACACCTTC. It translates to CASSEVIRDGYTF.

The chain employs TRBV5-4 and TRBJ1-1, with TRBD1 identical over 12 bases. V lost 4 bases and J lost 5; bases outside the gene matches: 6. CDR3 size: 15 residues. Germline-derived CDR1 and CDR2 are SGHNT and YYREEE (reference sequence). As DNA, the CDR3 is TGTGCCAGCAGCAATCCGGGACAGGGGGCGACTGAAGCTTTCTTT. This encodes CASSNPGQGATEAFF.